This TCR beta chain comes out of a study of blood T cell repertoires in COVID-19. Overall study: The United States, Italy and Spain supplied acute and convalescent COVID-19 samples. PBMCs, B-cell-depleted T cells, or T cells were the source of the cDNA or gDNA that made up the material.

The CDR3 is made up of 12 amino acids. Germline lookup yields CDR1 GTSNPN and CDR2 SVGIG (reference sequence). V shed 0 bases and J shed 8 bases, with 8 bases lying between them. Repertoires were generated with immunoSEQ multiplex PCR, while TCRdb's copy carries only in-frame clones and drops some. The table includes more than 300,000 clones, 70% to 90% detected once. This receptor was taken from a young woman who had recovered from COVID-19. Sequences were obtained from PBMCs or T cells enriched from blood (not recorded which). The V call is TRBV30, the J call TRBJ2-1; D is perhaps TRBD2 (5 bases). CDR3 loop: CAWSVLGDEQFF. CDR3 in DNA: TGTGCCTGGAGTGTACTAGGTGATGAGCAGTTCTTC. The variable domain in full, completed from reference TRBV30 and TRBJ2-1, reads SQTIHQWPATLVQPVGSPLSLECTVEGTSNPNLYWYRQAAGRGLQLLFYSVGIGQISSEVPQNLSASRPQDRQFILSSKKLLLSDSGFYLCAWSVLGDEQFFGPGTRLTVL.